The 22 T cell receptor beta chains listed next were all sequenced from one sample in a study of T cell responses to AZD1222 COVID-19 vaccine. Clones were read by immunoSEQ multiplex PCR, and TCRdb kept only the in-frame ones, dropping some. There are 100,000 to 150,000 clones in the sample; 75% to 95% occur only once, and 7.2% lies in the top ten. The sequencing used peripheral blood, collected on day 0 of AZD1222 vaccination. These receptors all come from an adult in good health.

CDR3 residues: CAISEQRYTEAFF. In DNA, the CDR3 is TGTGCCATCAGTGAACAGAGGTACACTGAAGCTTTCTTT. The chain has TRBV10-3 and TRBJ1-1, with D unclear. In germline, CDR1 is ENHRY, CDR2 SYGVKD. Trimming took 3 bases from V and 3 from J, leaving 8 bases between them. The CDR3 totals 13 residues.

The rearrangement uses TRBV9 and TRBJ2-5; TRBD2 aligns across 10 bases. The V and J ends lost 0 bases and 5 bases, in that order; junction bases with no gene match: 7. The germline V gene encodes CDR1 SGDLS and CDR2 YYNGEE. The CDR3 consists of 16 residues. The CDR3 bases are TGTGCCAGCAGCGTAGCCAGCGGGAGGGCCTTGGAGACCCAGTACTTC. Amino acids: CASSVASGRALETQYF.

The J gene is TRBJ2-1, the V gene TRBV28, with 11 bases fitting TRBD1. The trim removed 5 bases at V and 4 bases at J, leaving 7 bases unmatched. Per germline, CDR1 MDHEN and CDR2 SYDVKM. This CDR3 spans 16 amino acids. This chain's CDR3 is CASSEAGTGGYNEQFF. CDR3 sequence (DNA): TGTGCCAGCAGTGAAGCCGGGACAGGGGGTTACAATGAGCAGTTCTTC.

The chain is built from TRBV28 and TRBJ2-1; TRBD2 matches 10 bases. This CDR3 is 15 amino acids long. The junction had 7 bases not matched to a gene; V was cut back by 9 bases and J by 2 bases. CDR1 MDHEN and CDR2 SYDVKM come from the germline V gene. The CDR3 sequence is CASGLSGRAYNEQFF. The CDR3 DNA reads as TGTGCCAGTGGACTCAGCGGGAGGGCCTACAATGAGCAGTTCTTC.

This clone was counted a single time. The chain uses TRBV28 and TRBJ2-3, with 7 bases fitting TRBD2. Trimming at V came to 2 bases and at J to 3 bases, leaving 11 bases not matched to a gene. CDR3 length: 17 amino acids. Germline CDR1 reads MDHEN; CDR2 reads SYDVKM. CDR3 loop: CASSLGPSAGVTDTQYF. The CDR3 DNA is TGTGCCAGCAGTTTAGGGCCGAGCGCGGGAGTTACAGATACGCAGTATTTT. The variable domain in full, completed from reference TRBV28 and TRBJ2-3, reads DVKVTQSSRYLVKRTGEKVFLECVQDMDHENMFWYRQDPGLGLRLIYFSYDVKMKEKGDIPEGYSVSREKKERFSLILESASTNQTSMYLCASSLGPSAGVTDTQYFGPGTRLTVL.

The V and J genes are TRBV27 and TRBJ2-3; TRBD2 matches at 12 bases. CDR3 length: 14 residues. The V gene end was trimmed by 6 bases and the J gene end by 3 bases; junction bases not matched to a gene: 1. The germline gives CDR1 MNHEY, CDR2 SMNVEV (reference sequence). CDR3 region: CASRTSGSTDTQYF. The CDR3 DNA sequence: TGTGCCAGCAGGACTAGCGGGAGTACAGATACGCAGTATTTT.

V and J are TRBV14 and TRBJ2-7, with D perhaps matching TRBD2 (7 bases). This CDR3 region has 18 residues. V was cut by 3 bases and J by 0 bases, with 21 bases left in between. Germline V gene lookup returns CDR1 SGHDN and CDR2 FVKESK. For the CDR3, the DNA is TGTGCCAGCAGCCACCGGGGGGCGCTTGACCTTAGCTCCTACGAGCAGTACTTC. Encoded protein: CASSHRGALDLSSYEQYF. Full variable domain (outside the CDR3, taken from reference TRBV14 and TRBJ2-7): EAGVTQFPSHSVIEKGQTVTLRCDPISGHDNLYWYRRVMGKEIKFLLHFVKESKQDESGMPNNRFLAERTGGTYSTLKVQPAELEDSGVYFCASSHRGALDLSSYEQYFGPGTRLTVT.

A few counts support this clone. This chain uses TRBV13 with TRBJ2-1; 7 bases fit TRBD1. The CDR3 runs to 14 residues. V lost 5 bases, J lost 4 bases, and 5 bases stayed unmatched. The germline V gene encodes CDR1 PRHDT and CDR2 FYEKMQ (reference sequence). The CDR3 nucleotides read TGTGCCAGCAGCCCACGGACAGGTTACAATGAGCAGTTCTTC. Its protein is CASSPRTGYNEQFF.

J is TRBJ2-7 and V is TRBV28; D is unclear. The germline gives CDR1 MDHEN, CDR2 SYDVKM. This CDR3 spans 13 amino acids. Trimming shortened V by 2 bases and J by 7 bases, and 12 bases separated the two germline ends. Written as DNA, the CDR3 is TGTGCCAGCAGTTTAGTCGTTTCCAGGGAGCAGTACTTC. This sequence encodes CASSLVVSREQYF. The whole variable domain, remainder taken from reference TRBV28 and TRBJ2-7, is DVKVTQSSRYLVKRTGEKVFLECVQDMDHENMFWYRQDPGLGLRLIYFSYDVKMKEKGDIPEGYSVSREKKERFSLILESASTNQTSMYLCASSLVVSREQYFGPGTRLTVT.

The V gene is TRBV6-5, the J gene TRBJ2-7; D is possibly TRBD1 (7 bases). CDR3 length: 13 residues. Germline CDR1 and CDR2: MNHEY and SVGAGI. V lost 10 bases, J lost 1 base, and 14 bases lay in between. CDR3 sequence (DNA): TGTGCCACCGCCAGGGGGGCTTCCTACGAGCAGTACTTC. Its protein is CATARGASYEQYF.

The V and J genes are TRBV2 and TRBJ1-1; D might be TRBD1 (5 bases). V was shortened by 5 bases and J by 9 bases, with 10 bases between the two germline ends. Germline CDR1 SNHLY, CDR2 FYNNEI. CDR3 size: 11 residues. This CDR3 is CASSFDRKAFF. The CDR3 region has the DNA TGTGCCAGCAGTTTTGACAGAAAAGCTTTCTTT.

As DNA, the CDR3 is TGTGCCAGCAGTTCTAGCCGAGGGCGCCAAGAGACCCAGTACTTC. Its translation: CASSSSRGRQETQYF. The genes are TRBV28 and TRBJ2-5; possibly TRBD2 for D (5 bases). V shed 4 bases and J shed 1 base, with 13 bases lying between them. Per the germline V gene, CDR1 is MDHEN and CDR2 is SYDVKM. This CDR3 is built from 15 residues.

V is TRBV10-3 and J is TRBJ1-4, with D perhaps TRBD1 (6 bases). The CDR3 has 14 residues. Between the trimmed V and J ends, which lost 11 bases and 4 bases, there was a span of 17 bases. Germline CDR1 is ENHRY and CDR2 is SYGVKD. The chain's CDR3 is CAARGRQDNEKLFF. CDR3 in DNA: TGTGCCGCCAGGGGAAGGCAGGATAATGAAAAACTGTTTTTT.

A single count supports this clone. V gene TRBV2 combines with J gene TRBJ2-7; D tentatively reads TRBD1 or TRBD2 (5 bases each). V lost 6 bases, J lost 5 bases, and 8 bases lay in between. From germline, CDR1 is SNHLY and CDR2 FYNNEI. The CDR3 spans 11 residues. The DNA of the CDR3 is TGTGCCAGCAGCAGGGACGACGAGCAGTACTTC. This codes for CASSRDDEQYF.

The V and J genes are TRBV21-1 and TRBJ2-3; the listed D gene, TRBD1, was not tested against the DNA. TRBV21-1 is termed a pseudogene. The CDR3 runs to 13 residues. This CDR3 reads CASSLTGTDTQYF. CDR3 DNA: TGTGCCAGCAGCCTCACAGGCACAGATACGCAGTATTTT.

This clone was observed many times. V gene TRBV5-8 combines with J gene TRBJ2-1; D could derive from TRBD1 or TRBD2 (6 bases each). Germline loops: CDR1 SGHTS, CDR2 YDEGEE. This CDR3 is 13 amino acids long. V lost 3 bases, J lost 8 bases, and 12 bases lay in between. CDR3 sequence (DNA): TGTGCCAGCAGCTCACTGGAGGGGGATGAGCAGTTCTTC. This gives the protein CASSSLEGDEQFF.

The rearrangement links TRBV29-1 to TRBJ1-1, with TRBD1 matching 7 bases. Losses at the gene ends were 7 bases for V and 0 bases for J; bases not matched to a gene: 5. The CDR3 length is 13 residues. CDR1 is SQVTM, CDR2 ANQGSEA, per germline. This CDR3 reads CSAMGQLNTEAFF. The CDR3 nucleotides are TGCAGCGCAATGGGACAGTTGAACACTGAAGCTTTCTTT.

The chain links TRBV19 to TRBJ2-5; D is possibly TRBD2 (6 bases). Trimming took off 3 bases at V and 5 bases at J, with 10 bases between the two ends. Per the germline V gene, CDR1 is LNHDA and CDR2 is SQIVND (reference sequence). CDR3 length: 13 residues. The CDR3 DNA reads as TGTGCCAGTAGTATCACCAGCGGGGAGACCCAGTACTTC. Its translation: CASSITSGETQYF.

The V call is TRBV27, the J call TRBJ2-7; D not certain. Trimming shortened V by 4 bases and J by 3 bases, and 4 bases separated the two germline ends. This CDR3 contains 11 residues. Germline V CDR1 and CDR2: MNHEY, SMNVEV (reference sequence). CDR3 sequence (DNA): TGTGCCAGCAGTTCCCACTACGAGCAGTACTTC. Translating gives CASSSHYEQYF.

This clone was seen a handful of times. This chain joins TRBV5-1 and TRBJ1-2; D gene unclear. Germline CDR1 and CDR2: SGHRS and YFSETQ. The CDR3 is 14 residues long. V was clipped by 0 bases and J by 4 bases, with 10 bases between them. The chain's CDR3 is CASSLAGSSYGYTF. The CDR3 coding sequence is TGCGCCAGCAGCTTGGCCGGCAGTTCCTATGGCTACACCTTC.

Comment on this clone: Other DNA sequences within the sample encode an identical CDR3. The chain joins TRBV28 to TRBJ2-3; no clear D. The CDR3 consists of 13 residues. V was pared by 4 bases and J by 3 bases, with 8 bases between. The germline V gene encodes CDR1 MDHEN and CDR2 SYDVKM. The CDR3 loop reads CASSSGSTDTQYF. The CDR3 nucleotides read TGTGCCAGCAGTTCCGGGTCTACAGATACGCAGTATTTT.

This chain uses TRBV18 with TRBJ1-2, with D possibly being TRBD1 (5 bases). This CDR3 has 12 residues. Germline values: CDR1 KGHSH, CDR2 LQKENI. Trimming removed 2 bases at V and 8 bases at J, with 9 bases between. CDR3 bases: TGTGCCAGCTCACCAGCCAGGGACGGCTACACCTTC. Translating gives CASSPARDGYTF.